One and the same sample provided the 32 T cell receptor beta chains below, sequenced in a study of T cells in Graves' hyperthyroidism and ophthalmopathy. RNA transcripts served as the template for amplifying TCR beta CDR3 regions. Researchers ran a first-round RT-PCR on the TCR CDR3 using the HTBI primer set. TCRdb recomputed calls from the multiplex PCR reads with MiXCR, one row per CDR3 protein. The table has about 380,000 distinct CDR3 sequences, 14% seen once; the top ten hold about 20%. Material for sequencing was blood. These receptors originate from a woman aged 25 to 39 with Graves' ophthalmopathy.

This clonotype was detected only a few times. V and J are TRBV9 and TRBJ2-5, with 7 bases lining up with TRBD2. The CDR3 covers 14 residues. V lost 3 bases, J lost 2 bases, and 4 bases stayed unmatched. The germline CDR1 and CDR2 sequences are SGDLS and YYNGEE. CDR3 nucleotide sequence: TGTGCCAGCAGCGGGGCCGGGGGGCAAGAGACCCAGTACTTC. It is translated as CASSGAGGQETQYF.

This clonotype came up many times. The CDR3 DNA reads TGCAGCGTTGACCGGGAACCGAACACTGAAGCTTTCTTT. This codes for CSVDREPNTEAFF. This sequence joins TRBV29-1 and TRBJ1-1, with D hard to call. This CDR3 has 13 residues. In germline, CDR1 is SQVTM, CDR2 ANQGSEA. Deletions cut 3 bases from V and 1 base from J, with 9 bases between.

This clonotype was observed a few times. The chain recombines TRBV5-4 with TRBJ2-1; D might be TRBD1 or TRBD2, each matching 5 bases. The germline CDR1 and CDR2 sequences are SGHNT and YYREEE (reference sequence). This CDR3 region has 14 residues. V gave up 2 bases and J gave up 3 bases, with 9 bases separating them. As DNA, the CDR3 is TGTGCCAGCAGCTTTTGGGGGAACTACAATGAGCAGTTCTTC. Translated: CASSFWGNYNEQFF.

A remark on this clonotype: The junction departs from germline at one end; a sequencing error may be responsible. In DNA, the CDR3 is TGTGTCTGGAGTCTGGAGGGGACCCAGGGCTATGGCTACACCTTC. Translated, it gives CVWSLEGTQGYGYTF. The rearrangement uses TRBV30 and TRBJ1-2, with D perhaps TRBD1 (5 bases). Germline values: CDR1 GTSNPN, CDR2 SVGIG (reference sequence). The CDR3 spans 15 residues.

The table lists this clonotype with many counts. The chain is built from TRBV2 and TRBJ2-3; no reliable D call. Germline lookup yields CDR1 SNHLY and CDR2 FYNNEI. Trimming shortened V by 0 bases and J by 0 bases, and 7 bases separated the two germline ends. The CDR3 sequence is 15 residues long. Here the CDR3 reads CASSEARASTDTQYF. The DNA for the CDR3 is TGTGCCAGCAGTGAAGCCCGAGCAAGCACAGATACGCAGTATTTT.

In its sample, this clonotype was seen many times. The rearrangement joins TRBV2 to TRBJ2-7; D is perhaps TRBD1 (6 bases). V was shortened by 2 bases and J by 1 base, with 12 bases between the two germline ends. Germline V gives CDR1 SNHLY, CDR2 FYNNEI. The CDR3 is 15 amino acids. CDR3 loop: CASSESGTGSYEQYF. CDR3 nucleotides: TGTGCCAGCAGTGAATCAGGCACAGGGTCCTACGAGCAGTACTTC.

This clonotype appeared many times. The chain carries TRBV2 and TRBJ2-3, with D uncertain. This CDR3 has 16 residues. The V and J ends lost 8 bases and 5 bases respectively, with 23 bases between them. Germline V gene sequence: CDR1 SNHLY, CDR2 FYNNEI. Here the CDR3 reads CASFIRVYSPQDTQYF. Written as DNA, the CDR3 is TGTGCCAGCTTTATTCGGGTGTATTCTCCACAAGATACGCAGTATTTT.

V is TRBV4-1 and J is TRBJ1-5; 7 bases map to TRBD1. The junction had 14 bases not matched to a gene; V was cut back by 8 bases and J by 7 bases. Germline values: CDR1 MGHRA, CDR2 YSYEKL. The CDR3 loop spans 15 amino acids. The CDR3 sequence: CASALGEGAGQPQHF. The CDR3 DNA follows: TGCGCCAGCGCCCTCGGGGAGGGGGCAGGGCAGCCCCAGCATTTT.

This clonotype was seen repeatedly, ten times or more. The chain combines TRBV7-2 with TRBJ1-2, with D unclear. The CDR3 has 14 residues. Per the germline V gene, CDR1 is SGHTA and CDR2 is FQGNSA. Trimming left V 4 bases short and J 4 bases short, with 13 bases between. The CDR3 region is CASSSFLDGYGYTF. In DNA form, the CDR3 reads TGTGCCAGCAGCTCATTCCTGGACGGCTATGGCTACACCTTC.

This clonotype was detected ten times or more. The chain uses TRBV5-6 and TRBJ2-3; 8 nucleotides line up with TRBD2. The V segment lost 4 bases and the J segment 2 bases; nucleotides outside the gene matches: 12. The CDR3 length is 17 residues. Germline V CDR1 and CDR2: SGHDT, YYEEEE. CDR3 DNA sequence: TGTGCCAGCAGCCCGGGGGGGGGACTACCCTCCACAGATACGCAGTATTTT. Residues: CASSPGGGLPSTDTQYF.

This clonotype was recorded many times. The V call is TRBV20-1, the J call TRBJ2-5; possible D gene TRBD1, 6 bases. Germline V gene lookup returns CDR1 DFQATT and CDR2 SNEGSKA (reference sequence). This CDR3 is 16 amino acids long. The germline V and J ends were trimmed by 3 bases and 1 base, with 18 bases remaining between them. The CDR3 DNA is TGCAGTGCTAGCCCTTTCTCTGGACAGACCCAAGAGACCCAGTACTTC. Its translation: CSASPFSGQTQETQYF.

Many counts were recorded for this clonotype. The chain links TRBV24-1 to TRBJ2-1; D possibly matches TRBD1 or TRBD2 (5 bases each). V gave up 2 bases and J gave up 6 bases, with 28 bases separating them. The CDR3 covers 20 residues. Germline V lookup: CDR1 KGHDR, CDR2 SFDVKD. The CDR3 DNA reads TGTGCCACCAGTGATTCCTTGGGACCTCGCCCCTCGCCCGAGAGCAATGAGCAGTTCTTC. As protein: CATSDSLGPRPSPESNEQFF.

The chain combines TRBV12-3 or TRBV12-4 with TRBJ2-2; D unresolved. The CDR3 contains 12 residues. Trimming took off 3 bases at V and 6 bases at J, with 5 bases between the two ends. The CDR3 DNA sequence: TGTGCCAGCAGTTTCGCGGCCGGGGAGCTGTTTTTT. Its translation is CASSFAAGELFF.

This clonotype was counted at least ten times. This chain uses TRBV11-2 with TRBJ2-7, with D hard to call. Germline V gene lookup returns CDR1 SGHAT and CDR2 FQNNGV. V gave up 5 bases and J gave up 1 base, with 6 bases separating them. The CDR3 loop spans 12 amino acids. The CDR3 DNA follows: TGTGCCAGCAGCCTCCAATCCTACGAGCAGTACTTC. It codes for CASSLQSYEQYF. The full variable domain, its missing parts supplied by reference TRBV11-2 and TRBJ2-7, is EAGVAQSPRYKIIEKRQSVAFWCNPISGHATLYWYQQILGQGPKLLIQFQNNGVVDDSQLPKDRFSAERLKGVDSTLKIQPAKLEDSAVYLCASSLQSYEQYFGPGTRLTVT.

In this sample, this clonotype turned up many times. The CDR3 loop is CAWKGTGTTEAFF. Here the CDR3 DNA reads TGTGCCTGGAAGGGGACAGGCACCACTGAAGCTTTCTTT. The chain has TRBV30 and TRBJ1-1, with 8 bases fitting TRBD1. V lost 4 bases to trimming and J lost 4 bases; unmatched junction nucleotides: 5. The CDR3 totals 13 residues. CDR1 and CDR2 from the germline V gene are GTSNPN and SVGIG (reference sequence).

This clonotype was seen repeatedly, ten times or more. This chain connects TRBV6-1 to TRBJ2-7, with a weak D call TRBD1 (5 bases). The CDR3 length is 14 residues. V was pared by 7 bases and J by 5 bases, with 18 bases between. Looked up from germline, CDR1 is MNHNS and CDR2 is SASEGT. CDR3 sequence reads: CASTADSLEDEQYF. In DNA form, the CDR3 reads TGTGCCAGCACAGCAGACAGCCTCGAAGACGAGCAGTACTTC.

Turning to this clonotype: A much bigger clone sits one base away, suggesting this may be a read error. The chain employs TRBV2 and TRBJ1-5; TRBD1 matches 9 bases. Germline CDR1 is SNHLY and CDR2 is FYNNEI. The CDR3 spans 15 residues. This chain's CDR3 is CANSERTGVNQPQHF. The CDR3 region has the DNA TGTGCCAACAGTGAAAGGACAGGGGTAAATCAGCCCCAGCATTTT.

This clonotype was observed a few times. The chain carries TRBV7-2 and TRBJ1-1; D is unresolved. The CDR3 is 14 amino acids. V was clipped by 9 bases and J by 1 base, with 15 bases between them. CDR1 and CDR2 (germline): SGHTA, FQGNSA. The CDR3 protein is CASSIGRGNTEAFF. The CDR3 DNA sequence: TGTGCCAGTAGTATCGGGCGGGGGAACACTGAAGCTTTCTTT. The full variable domain, completed using reference TRBV7-2 and TRBJ1-1, is GAGVSQSPSNKVTEKGKDVELRCDPISGHTALYWYRQSLGQGLEFLIYFQGNSAPDKSGLPSDRFSAERTGGSVSTLTIQRTQQEDSAVYLCASSIGRGNTEAFFGQGTRLTVV.

This clonotype was observed at least ten times. This chain joins TRBV11-2 and TRBJ1-5, with D unresolved. V was trimmed by 5 bases and J by 4 bases, leaving 9 bases between them. The CDR3 sequence is 13 residues long. From germline, CDR1 is SGHAT and CDR2 FQNNGV. The CDR3 spells CASSRGSNQPQHF. The CDR3 nucleotides are TGTGCCAGCAGCCGGGGTTCAAATCAGCCCCAGCATTTT.

The sample holds many counts of this clonotype. This chain uses TRBV28 with TRBJ1-5; 10 bases are shared with TRBD1. Germline CDR1 and CDR2: MDHEN and SYDVKM. Trimming took 7 bases from V and 2 from J; bases not matched to a gene: 11. The CDR3 has 17 residues. In nucleotides, the CDR3 is TGTGCCAGCATTCCAACCCTCGGGACAGGGGGCAATCAGCCCCAGCATTTT. Its translation: CASIPTLGTGGNQPQHF.

This clonotype was counted ten times or more. This sequence joins TRBV11-3 and TRBJ1-2; maybe TRBD1 (5 bases). With 5 bases removed from V and 5 bases from J, the gap between germline ends came to 12 bases. Germline V gene sequence: CDR1 SGHNT, CDR2 YENEEA. The CDR3 sequence is 13 residues long. Here the CDR3 reads CASSLGGKYGYTF. The DNA for the CDR3 is TGTGCCAGCAGCCTCGGGGGAAAATATGGCTACACCTTC.

This clonotype was seen at least ten times. V and J are TRBV2 and TRBJ2-1; 10 bases line up with TRBD2. J lost 5 bases, V lost 4 bases, and 5 bases had no gene match. Germline CDR1 and CDR2: SNHLY and FYNNEI. The CDR3 consists of 15 residues. In nucleotides, the CDR3 is TGTGCCAGCAGTGTGGAGCGGGGGGGGGACAATGAGCAGTTCTTC. Amino acid sequence: CASSVERGGDNEQFF.

This clonotype was observed a handful of times. V is TRBV12-3 or TRBV12-4 and J is TRBJ2-2; TRBD2 is a possible D gene (5 bases). This CDR3 is built from 16 residues. Trimming pared 4 bases from V and 10 bases from J, leaving 22 bases between. For the CDR3, the DNA is TGTGCCAGCAGTTGGGTTGGTACCCGCCGGGGTTCGGAGCTGTTTTTT. This translates into CASSWVGTRRGSELFF.

J is TRBJ1-2 and V is TRBV7-2, with no clear D. Deletions cut 5 bases from V and 5 bases from J, with 18 bases between. CDR3 size: 15 residues. In germline, CDR1 is SGHTA, CDR2 FQGNSA. The CDR3 here is CASSIQARENYGYTF. The DNA of the CDR3 is TGTGCCAGCAGCATCCAAGCCCGAGAGAATTATGGCTACACCTTC.

This clonotype was observed many times. The gene calls are TRBV3-1 and TRBJ1-1; no definite D call. Trimming stripped 4 bases from V and 1 base from J, with 7 bases between. Germline V gene lookup returns CDR1 LGHDT and CDR2 YNNKEL (reference sequence). The CDR3 is 13 amino acids. The CDR3 bases are TGTGCCAGCAGCCGGGCAGCGAACACTGAAGCTTTCTTT. This codes for CASSRAANTEAFF.

In this sample, this clonotype turned up many times. This chain connects TRBV2 to TRBJ1-1, with TRBD1 matching over 7 bases. V was pared by 1 base and J by 5 bases, with 7 bases of the junction left unmatched. This CDR3 spans 15 amino acids. From germline, CDR1 is SNHLY and CDR2 FYNNEI. CDR3 loop: CASSEVEDRDTEAFF. Written as DNA, the CDR3 is TGTGCCAGCAGTGAAGTGGAAGACAGGGATACTGAAGCTTTCTTT.

This clonotype was observed at least ten times. The gene calls are TRBV29-1 and TRBJ1-1, with D perhaps TRBD1 (5 bases). The CDR3 extends over 13 amino acids. CDR1 is SQVTM, CDR2 ANQGSEA, per germline. Trimming cost V 1 base and J 5 bases, with 11 bases left between them. The CDR3 sequence is CSVEVGLGTEAFF. The CDR3 bases are TGCAGCGTTGAAGTGGGGCTAGGGACTGAAGCTTTCTTT.

About this clonotype itself: An end of the junction does not agree with germline; a read error may underlie this. The V call is TRBV10-3, the J call TRBJ1-3, with 11 bases aligning to TRBD1. Germline CDR1 reads ENHRY; CDR2 reads SYGVKD. This CDR3 spans 17 amino acids. The CDR3 protein is CAIGESRTGGDGNTIYF. CDR3 DNA sequence: TGTGCCATCGGTGAGTCGAGGACAGGGGGCGACGGAAACACCATATATTTT.

As for this clonotype: Possible read error: a much larger clone is one base away. The genes are TRBV7-8 and TRBJ2-1; D unresolved. Matching the DNA end better, TRBJ2-7 makes the J call doubtful. Germline CDR1 SGHVS, CDR2 FQNEAQ. The CDR3 totals 15 residues. This CDR3 reads CASSPMQDHQNEQYF. Here the CDR3 DNA reads TGTGCCAGCAGCCCCATGCAGGACCATCAAAATGAGCAGTACTTC.

This clonotype has a count of ten or more. The chain couples TRBV7-2 to TRBJ1-2; 8 nucleotides agree with TRBD1. V dropped 4 bases and J dropped 4; count of bases not matched to a gene: 11. This CDR3 is built from 16 residues. Germline CDR1 and CDR2: SGHTA and FQGNSA. The CDR3 DNA follows: TGTGCCAGCAGCTCGACTACCGGGACAGGATTCTATGGCTACACCTTC. Translated: CASSSTTGTGFYGYTF.

The chain has TRBV28 and TRBJ1-5; TRBD1 is a possible D gene (6 bases). V lost 7 bases to trimming and J lost 4 bases, with 20 bases between them. This CDR3 contains 16 residues. CDR1 and CDR2 from the germline V gene are MDHEN and SYDVKM. As DNA, the CDR3 is TGTGCCAGCACCCCCGGAGGAGGGGGTGAAAATCAGCCCCAGCATTTT. Protein sequence: CASTPGGGGENQPQHF.

This clonotype was picked up many times. The genes are TRBV5-6 and TRBJ1-5; perhaps TRBD1 as D (5 bases). V lost 0 bases to trimming and J lost 6 bases, with 19 bases between them. Germline V gene sequence: CDR1 SGHDT, CDR2 YYEEEE. The CDR3 sequence is 17 residues long. The CDR3 nucleotides read TGTGCCAGCAGCTTGGCGGCCGAAGGGGCTTTGACTCAGCCCCAGCATTTT. This codes for CASSLAAEGALTQPQHF.